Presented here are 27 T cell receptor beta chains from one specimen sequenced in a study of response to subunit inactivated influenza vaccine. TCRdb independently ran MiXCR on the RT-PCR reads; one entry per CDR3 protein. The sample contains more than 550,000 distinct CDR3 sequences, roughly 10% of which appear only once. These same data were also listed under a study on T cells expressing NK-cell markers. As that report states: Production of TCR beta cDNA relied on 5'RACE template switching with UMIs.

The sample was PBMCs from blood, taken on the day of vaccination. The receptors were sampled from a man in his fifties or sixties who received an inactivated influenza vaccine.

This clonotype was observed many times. CDR3: CASSPIPGANVLTF. The DNA for the CDR3 is TGTGCCAGCTCACCAATCCCTGGGGCCAACGTCCTGACTTTC. V and J are TRBV18 and TRBJ2-6; no definite D call. Trimming removed 2 bases from V and 2 bases from J, with 4 bases in between. The CDR3 is 14 amino acids. CDR1 and CDR2 (germline): KGHSH, LQKENI. The whole variable domain, remainder taken from reference TRBV18 and TRBJ2-6, is NAGVMQNPRHLVRRRGQEARLRCSPMKGHSHVYWYRQLPEEGLKFMVYLQKENIIDESGMPKERFSAEFPKEGPSILRIQQVVRGDSAAYFCASSPIPGANVLTFGAGSRLTVL.

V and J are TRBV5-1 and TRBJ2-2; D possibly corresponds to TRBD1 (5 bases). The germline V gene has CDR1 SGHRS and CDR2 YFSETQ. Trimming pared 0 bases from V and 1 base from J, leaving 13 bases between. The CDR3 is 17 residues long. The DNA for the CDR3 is TGCGCCAGCAGCTTGGCTCAAGGGGCACAGAACACCGGGGAGCTGTTTTTT. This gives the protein CASSLAQGAQNTGELFF.

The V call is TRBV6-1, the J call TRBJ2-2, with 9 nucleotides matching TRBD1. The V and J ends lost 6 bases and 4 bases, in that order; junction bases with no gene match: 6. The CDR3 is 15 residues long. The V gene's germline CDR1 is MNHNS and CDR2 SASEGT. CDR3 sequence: CASRHRGRTTGELFF. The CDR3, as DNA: TGTGCCAGCAGGCACAGGGGGCGAACCACCGGGGAGCTGTTTTTT.

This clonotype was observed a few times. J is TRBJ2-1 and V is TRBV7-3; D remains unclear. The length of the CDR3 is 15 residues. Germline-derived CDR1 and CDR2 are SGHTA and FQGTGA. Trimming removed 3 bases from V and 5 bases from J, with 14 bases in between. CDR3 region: CASSLGPLGNNEQFF. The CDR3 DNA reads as TGTGCCAGCAGCTTGGGCCCCCTCGGCAACAATGAGCAGTTCTTC. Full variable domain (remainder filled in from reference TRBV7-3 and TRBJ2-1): GAGVSQTPSNKVTEKGKYVELRCDPISGHTALYWYRQSLGQGPEFLIYFQGTGAADDSGLPNDRFFAVRPEGSVSTLKIQRTERGDSAVYLCASSLGPLGNNEQFFGPGTRLTVL.

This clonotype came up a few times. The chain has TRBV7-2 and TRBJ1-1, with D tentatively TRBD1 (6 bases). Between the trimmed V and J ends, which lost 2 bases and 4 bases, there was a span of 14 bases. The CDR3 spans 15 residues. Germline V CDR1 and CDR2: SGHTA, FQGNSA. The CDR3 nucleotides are TGTGCCAGCAGCTTAATCATGGGGGCAGGCACTGAAGCTTTCTTT. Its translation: CASSLIMGAGTEAFF. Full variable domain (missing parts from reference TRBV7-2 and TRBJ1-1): GAGVSQSPSNKVTEKGKDVELRCDPISGHTALYWYRQSLGQGLEFLIYFQGNSAPDKSGLPSDRFSAERTGGSVSTLTIQRTQQEDSAVYLCASSLIMGAGTEAFFGQGTRLTVV.

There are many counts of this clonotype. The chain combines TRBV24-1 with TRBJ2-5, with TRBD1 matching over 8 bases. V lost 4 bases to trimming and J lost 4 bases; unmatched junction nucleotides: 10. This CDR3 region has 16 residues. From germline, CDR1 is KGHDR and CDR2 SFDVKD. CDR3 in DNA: TGTGCCACCAGTGACACCGGACAGGGTGGACGAGAGACCCAGTACTTC. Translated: CATSDTGQGGRETQYF.

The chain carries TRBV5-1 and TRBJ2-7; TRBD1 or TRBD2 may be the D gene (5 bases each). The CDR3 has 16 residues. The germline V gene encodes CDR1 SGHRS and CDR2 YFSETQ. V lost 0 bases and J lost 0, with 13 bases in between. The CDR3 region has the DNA TGCGCCAGCAGCTTGGGAGGGACCTCAAGCTCCTACGAGCAGTACTTC. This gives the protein CASSLGGTSSSYEQYF.

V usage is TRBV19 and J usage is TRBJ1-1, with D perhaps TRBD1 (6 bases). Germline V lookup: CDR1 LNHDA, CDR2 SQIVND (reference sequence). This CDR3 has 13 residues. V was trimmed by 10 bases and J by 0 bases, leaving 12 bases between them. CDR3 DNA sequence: TGTGCCATAAGGACAGACATGAACACTGAAGCTTTCTTT. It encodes CAIRTDMNTEAFF.

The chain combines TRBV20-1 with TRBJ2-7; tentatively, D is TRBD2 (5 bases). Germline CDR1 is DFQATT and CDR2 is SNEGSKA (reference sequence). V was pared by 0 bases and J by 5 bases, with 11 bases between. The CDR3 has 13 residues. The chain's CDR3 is CSARDPDWNEQYF. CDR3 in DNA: TGCAGTGCTAGAGATCCGGACTGGAACGAGCAGTACTTC.

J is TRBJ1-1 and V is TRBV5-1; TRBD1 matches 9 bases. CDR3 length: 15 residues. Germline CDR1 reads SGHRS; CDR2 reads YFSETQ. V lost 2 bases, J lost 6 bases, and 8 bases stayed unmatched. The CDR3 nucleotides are TGCGCCAGCAGCTTAGGGACAGGGTCGGGATCTGAAGCTTTCTTT. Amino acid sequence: CASSLGTGSGSEAFF.

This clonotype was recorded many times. CDR3 bases: TGCAGCGTGAGTCACGGGATTAGCACAGATACGCAGTATTTT. The encoded protein is CSVSHGISTDTQYF. J is TRBJ2-3 and V is TRBV29-1; D may be TRBD2 (5 bases). The CDR3 contains 14 residues. Germline V lookup: CDR1 SQVTM, CDR2 ANQGSEA. With 6 bases removed from V and 0 bases from J, the gap between germline ends came to 13 bases.

The CDR3 DNA is TGTGCCAGCAGCTCCACCGGGACTAGCGGGATAGCCGGGGAGCTGTTTTTT. Protein product: CASSSTGTSGIAGELFF. The gene calls are TRBV5-5 and TRBJ2-2, with 13 bases matching TRBD2. The CDR3 has 17 residues. Trimming took 3 bases from V and 6 from J; bases not matched to a gene: 8. Per germline, CDR1 SGHKS and CDR2 YYEKEE (reference sequence).

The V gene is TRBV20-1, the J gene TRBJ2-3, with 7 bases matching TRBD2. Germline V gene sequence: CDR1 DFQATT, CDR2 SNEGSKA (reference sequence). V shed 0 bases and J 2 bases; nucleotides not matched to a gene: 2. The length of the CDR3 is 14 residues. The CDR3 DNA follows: TGCAGTGCTAGAGAGGCGGGGGTCACAGATACGCAGTATTTT. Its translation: CSAREAGVTDTQYF.

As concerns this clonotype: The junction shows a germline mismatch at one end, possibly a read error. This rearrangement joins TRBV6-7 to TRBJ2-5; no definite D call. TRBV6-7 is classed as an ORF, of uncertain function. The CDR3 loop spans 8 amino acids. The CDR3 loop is CGQQTQCF. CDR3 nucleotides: TGCGGCCAGCAGACCCAGTGCTTC.

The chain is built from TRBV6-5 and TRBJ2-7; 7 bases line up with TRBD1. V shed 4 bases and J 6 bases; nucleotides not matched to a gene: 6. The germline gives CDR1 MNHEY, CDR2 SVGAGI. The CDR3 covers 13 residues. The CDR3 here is CASSSPTGTEQYF. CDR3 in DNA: TGTGCCAGCAGTTCCCCGACAGGGACCGAGCAGTACTTC.

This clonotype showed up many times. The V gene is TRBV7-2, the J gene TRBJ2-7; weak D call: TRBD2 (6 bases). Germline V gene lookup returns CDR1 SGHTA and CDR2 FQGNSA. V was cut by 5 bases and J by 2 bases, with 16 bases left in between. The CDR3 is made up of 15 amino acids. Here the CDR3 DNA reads TGTGCCAGCAGCCCGGGTCTGGCGGGGCCCTACGAGCAGTACTTC. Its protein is CASSPGLAGPYEQYF.

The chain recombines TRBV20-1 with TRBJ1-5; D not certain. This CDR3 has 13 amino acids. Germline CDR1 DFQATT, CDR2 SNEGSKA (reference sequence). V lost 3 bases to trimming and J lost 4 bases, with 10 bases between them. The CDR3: CSARRTENQPQHF. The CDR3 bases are TGCAGTGCTAGGAGAACAGAGAATCAGCCCCAGCATTTT.

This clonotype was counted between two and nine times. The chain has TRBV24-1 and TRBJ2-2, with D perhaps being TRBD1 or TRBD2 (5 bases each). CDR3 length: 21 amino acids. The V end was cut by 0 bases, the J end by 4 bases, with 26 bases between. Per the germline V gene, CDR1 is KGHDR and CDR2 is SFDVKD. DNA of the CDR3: TGTGCCACCAGTGATTTGCAACCGGGACCAACCGCCTCGAGAGGCACCGGGGAGCTGTTTTTT. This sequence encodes CATSDLQPGPTASRGTGELFF.

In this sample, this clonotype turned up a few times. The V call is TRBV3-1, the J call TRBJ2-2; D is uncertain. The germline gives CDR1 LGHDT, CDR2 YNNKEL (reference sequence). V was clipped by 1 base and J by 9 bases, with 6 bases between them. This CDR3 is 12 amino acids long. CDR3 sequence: CASSQGYRELFF. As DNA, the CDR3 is TGTGCCAGCAGCCAAGGATACCGGGAGCTGTTTTTT.

As DNA, the CDR3 is TGTGCCAGCAGCCAAAACACCCGGGATACGCAGTATTTT. It translates to CASSQNTRDTQYF. The J gene is TRBJ2-3, the V gene TRBV3-1; D gene uncertain. CDR1 and CDR2 (germline): LGHDT, YNNKEL (reference sequence). Trimming left V 2 bases short and J 6 bases short, with 9 bases between. This CDR3 has 13 amino acids.

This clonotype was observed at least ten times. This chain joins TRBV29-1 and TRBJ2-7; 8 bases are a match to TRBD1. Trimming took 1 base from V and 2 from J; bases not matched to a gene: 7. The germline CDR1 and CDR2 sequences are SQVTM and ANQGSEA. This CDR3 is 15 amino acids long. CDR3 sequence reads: CSVEATGTGTYEQYF. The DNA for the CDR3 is TGCAGCGTTGAAGCGACCGGGACAGGTACCTACGAGCAGTACTTC.

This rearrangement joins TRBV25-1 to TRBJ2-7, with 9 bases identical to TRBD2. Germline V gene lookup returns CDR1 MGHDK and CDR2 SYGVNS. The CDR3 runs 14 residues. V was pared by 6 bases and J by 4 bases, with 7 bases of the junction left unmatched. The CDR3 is CASRNSGGYYEQYF. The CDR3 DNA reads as TGTGCCAGCAGGAATAGCGGGGGCTATTACGAGCAGTACTTC.

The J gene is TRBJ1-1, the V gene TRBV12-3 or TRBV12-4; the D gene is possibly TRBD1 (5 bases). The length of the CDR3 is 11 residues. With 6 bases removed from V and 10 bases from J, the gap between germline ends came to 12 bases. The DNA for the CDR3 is TGTGCCAGCAGCCTCCCGGGGGTAGCTTTCTTT. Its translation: CASSLPGVAFF.

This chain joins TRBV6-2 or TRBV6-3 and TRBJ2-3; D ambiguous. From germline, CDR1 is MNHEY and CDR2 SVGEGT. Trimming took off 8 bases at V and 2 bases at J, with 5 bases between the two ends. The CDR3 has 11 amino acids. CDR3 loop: CASGHTDTQYF. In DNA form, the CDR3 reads TGTGCCAGCGGTCACACAGATACGCAGTATTTT.

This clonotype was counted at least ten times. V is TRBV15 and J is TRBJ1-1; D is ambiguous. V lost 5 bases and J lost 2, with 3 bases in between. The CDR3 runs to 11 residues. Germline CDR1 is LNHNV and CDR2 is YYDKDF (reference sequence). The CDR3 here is CATSSNTEAFF. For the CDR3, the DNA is TGTGCCACCAGCTCAAACACTGAAGCTTTCTTT.

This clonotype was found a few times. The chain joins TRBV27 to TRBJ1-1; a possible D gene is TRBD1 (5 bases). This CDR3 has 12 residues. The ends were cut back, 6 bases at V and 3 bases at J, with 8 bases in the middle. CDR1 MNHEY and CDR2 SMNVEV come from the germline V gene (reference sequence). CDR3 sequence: CASRTDYTEAFF. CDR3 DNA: TGTGCCAGCAGGACAGACTACACTGAAGCTTTCTTT.

The CDR3 DNA reads as TGTGCCAGTAGTATGGTAGGTGAGAGGATGTTCAGCATTCAGTACTTC. It translates to CASSMVGERMFSIQYF. The V gene is TRBV19, the J gene TRBJ2-4; D gene uncertain. V was pared by 3 bases and J by 9 bases, with 21 bases between. CDR3 length: 16 amino acids. Germline CDR1 LNHDA, CDR2 SQIVND (reference sequence).